This T cell receptor beta chain was profiled in a study of PD-L1 blockade in urothelial cancer (dated by TCRdb to the late 2010s). For context, the study as a whole: Every patient began therapy around 2014 and was given atezolizumab 1,200 mg intravenously every 3 weeks. Somatic, immune and clinical correlates of response to PD-L1 blockade with atezolizumab in urothelial cancer were the focus of an exploratory multi-omic analysis. Durable clinical benefit was defined as a progression-free survival longer than 6 months, and TCR features were additionally tested against progression-free survival and overall survival. TCR sequencing covered pretreatment tumor samples and matched, serially collected peripheral blood taken before and after atezolizumab treatment. Blood samples were analyzed at two time points: 3 weeks after treatment start (second dose) and 6 weeks after treatment start. About 85% of the roughly 29 patients were males with bladder-origin urothelial cancer, and about 65% of the roughly 30 reported a prior smoking history. Whole exome sequencing and RNA sequencing of pretreatment tumors were performed alongside TCR sequencing in the same patients. Roughly 10 patients reached durable clinical benefit, while 15 to 25 patients did not. Pretreatment blood TCR-seq was available for 27 to 30 patients, at least one posttreatment blood collection was obtained for 25 or so patients, and tumor TCR-seq was available for 25 or so patients. Patients had an ECOG performance status of 0 or 1 and had received between 0 and 3 prior chemotherapy regimens. Blood samples yielded a median of about 150,000 T cells and more than 80,000 unique TCRs, with median clonality roughly 0.084. General study outcomes and caveats: Among patients with durable benefit, tumor-associated TCR clones showed greater expansion in peripheral blood 3 weeks after treatment started (n = 22, p = 0.022). Improved progression-free and overall survival was associated with having pretreatment peripheral blood TCR clonality below the median. Because the sample size was small (n ≈ 29) and many of the analyses were exploratory, the results are meant to be hypothesis-generating.

A cohort of 30 or so patients with locally advanced or metastatic urothelial carcinoma, treated at Memorial Sloan Kettering on a trial protocol, was included. Peripheral blood mononuclear cells were collected from each patient pretreatment and during treatment, giving between 1 and 8 total time points per patient. The Qiagen DNeasy Blood extraction kit was used to purify genomic DNA from total PBMCs and tumor samples. PBMCs were collected pretreatment and during treatment, and were isolated and stored as previously described. To estimate absolute template abundance from read counts, synthetic TCR analog templates were spiked into each PCR. TCRbeta CDR3 regions were amplified from genomic DNA with bias-controlled V and J gene primers using the immunoSEQ assay. Sequencing of rearranged TCRbeta segments was performed at approximately 20X coverage. Concerning the study's data processing: Sequencing errors were corrected by clustering and CDR3s were annotated against IMGT to assign V, D and J genes. Only productive TCRbeta rearrangements were used in downstream analyses, excluding out-of-frame or stop-codon sequences. To compute clonality, Shannon entropy was normalized by the log of the number of unique productive sequences and then subtracted from one. Clones differing between time points or between blood and tumor were identified using Fisher's exact test with Benjamini-Hochberg correction, with an adjusted p below 0.01 applied as the threshold. Drawn from immuneACCESS, this table holds only the in-frame rearrangements with V and J called that TCRdb kept. Clones are partly lost; checked studies trace under half to an unresolved V gene and leave the rest unexplained. Clone size and V and J calls were adopted from that table, with D and trimming inferred from the DNA. For this sample the table gives 46,000 or so clones, of which 70% to 90% were detected only once. Approximately 7.6% of the sample rests with the top ten.

A note on this clone: Its cognate antigen has yet to be identified. Nothing much larger sits one base from this clone, and base qualities are not available.

This receptor was identified in a man in his 60s with urothelial cancer. The specimen comprised PBMCs, sampled around atezolizumab (anti-PD-L1) treatment.

This receptor has the CDR3 CASSLSAGAETGELFF. The base sequence is TGCGCCAGCAGCTTGTCTGCGGGGGCGGAGACCGGGGAGCTGTTTTTT. The chain links TRBV5-1 with TRBJ2-2; perhaps TRBD2 is the D gene, with 7 bases matching. Reading from cysteine to phenylalanine, the CDR3 counts 16 amino acids. The only DNA kept is the CDR3, 48 bases in frame from the first base. From a lookup of the germline V gene, CDR1 and CDR2 are SGHRS and YFSETQ. At the junction V is shortened by 1 base and J by 5 bases, with 15 bases in between.